This TCR beta chain was captured by sequencing in a study of cytotoxic CD8 clonotypes in ibrutinib-treated CLL. Study details: A median approximately 12 months of treatment, range 6 to 36, preceded the collection of response samples. The sample average was 255,043 productive templates and tens of thousands of productive rearrangements.

Germline V gene lookup returns CDR1 SEHNR and CDR2 FQNEAQ (reference sequence). V shed 1 base and J shed 1 base, with 7 bases lying between them. This CDR3 is built from 14 residues. Concerning this clone: Antigen: not known.

Library input was about 1.8 micrograms of DNA from cryopreserved PBMCs. The data were produced by immunoSEQ multiplex PCR, yet TCRdb's version contains in-frame clones alone and is incomplete. The sample consists of some 120,000 clones, 84% of them appearing once. General observations from the study: Clonality showed a rise at ibrutinib response that reversed toward baseline at progression.

Material: PBMCs, obtained after 24 months of ibrutinib treatment. This sequence originates from a human donor with chronic lymphocytic leukemia. The chain links TRBV7-9 to TRBJ1-1; D not certain. The CDR3 DNA reads as TGTGCCAGCAGCTTAGACAGCGGGAACACTGAAGCTTTCTTT. Encoded protein: CASSLDSGNTEAFF.